This record looks at one TCR beta chain sequence and its context. The data were obtained in a study of CD4 T cells in relation to SARS-CoV-2 and coronaviruses. Some clones are missing from TCRdb's copy, which holds only in-frame ones; the method was immunoSEQ multiplex PCR. The sample has about 64,000 clones, about 95% seen once. Unexposed donor CD4+ T cells date from about 2011-2018, before the COVID-19 pandemic. V dropped 2 bases and J dropped 8 bases, with 12 bases sitting between them. Germline-derived CDR1 and CDR2 are GTSNPN and SVGIG (reference sequence). This CDR3 has 12 residues. This chain joins TRBV30 and TRBJ1-2; D is unclear. The TCR comes from a human donor in good health. Sequencing input: naive CD4+ T cells from PBMCs. As to subset: naive CD4+ T cells isolated by negative enrichment. The CDR3 DNA reads TGTGCCTGGAGTTTAGGCGGTCGGGGCTACACCTTC. It codes for CAWSLGGRGYTF.